The source of this T cell receptor beta chain is a study of T cells in tuberculosis (dated by TCRdb to 2016 to 2019). For the wider study: In the study, CD1B tetramers and high-throughput TCR immunosequencing were combined to characterize T cells specific for the mycobacterial lipid antigen glucose monomycolate (GMM). Study-level results and caveats: T cells binding the CD1B-GMM tetramer with low affinity may have been missed by the stringent sort gate.

PBMC were thawed, rested overnight, stained with a GMM-loaded CD1B tetramer, a Live/Dead dye and anti-CD3, and then sorted on a FACS Aria II. The CD1B tetramers were loaded with C32 glucose monomycolate that had been purified from Rhodococcus equi. Before cryopreservation, the PBMC later used for tetramer sorting had been depleted of CD14-expressing monocytes as part of a separate study. Approximately 99,000 tetramer-negative cells were sorted from each donor and analyzed alongside the tetramer-positive cells. Antigen-specific T cells were sorted from several healthy South African adults using GMM-loaded CD1B tetramers. In regard to this clone: Per-nucleotide qualities are absent, and no much larger clonotype sits a single base away.

CDR1 SGHKS and CDR2 YYEKEE are derived from the germline V gene (reference sequence). The V end loses 1 base and the J end loses 1 base, and a stretch of 9 bases separates them. The CDR3, cysteine through phenylalanine, is 14 amino acids long. Left in the record is the CDR3 DNA by itself, 42 bases read in frame from the first base. Because TCR-alpha and TCR-beta chains were sequenced unpaired, no information on chain pairing was available. The immunoSEQ multiplex PCR assay was used to generate TCR libraries, with TCR-beta and/or TCR-alpha/delta assays applied to each sample. The amplified TCR libraries were sequenced using the Illumina high-throughput platform. For the original study's pipeline: Clustering and dimensionality reduction relied on pairwise TCRdist distances among GMM-specific receptors from T cells that were either sorted ex vivo or expanded in vitro. Sequence motifs, defined by gene usage and CDR3 content, were tested for enrichment in tetramer-positive compared with tetramer-negative populations. As stored in TCRdb, this immuneACCESS dataset retains in-frame rearrangements with V and J assigned. A fraction of the clones does not appear; measured against another copy, unresolved V genes explain less than half of the discrepancy, and the remainder lacks a known reason. D and trimming were read from the DNA, whereas the V and J calls and clone size are those reported in that table. A total of approximately 59,000 clones appear in this sample, 81% of them only once. The ten most abundant clones make up around 13% of the sample.

The rearranged chain carries TRBV5-5 and TRBJ2-7; tentative D gene TRBD1, with 5 bases matching. Input material: CD1b-GMM tetramer-negative cells sorted from PBMCs. According to the study, the label for this sample's cell subset or site signals: T cells not binding CD1B-GMM tetramer, sorted from same donor. This TCR derives from an adult woman with latent tuberculosis. The CDR3 reads CASSLFRDSYEQYF. The nucleotide sequence is given as TGTGCCAGCAGCTTGTTCAGGGATTCCTACGAGCAGTACTTC.